The source of this T cell receptor beta chain is a study of blood T cells in healthy people across ages. A second roughly 7 to 12 cycle PCR used barcoded and J-beta primers. One entry per CDR3 protein, called by TCRdb with MiXCR from the 5' RACE reads. The sample holds more than 900,000 distinct CDR3 sequences, under 35% seen once. CDR3 size: 14 residues. The V end lost 6 bases, the J end lost 5 bases, and 17 bases lay between the germline ends. In germline, CDR1 is SGHTA, CDR2 FQGNSA. This same sample was also taken into another study, of T cells of mothers and their children.

Sequenced material: blood. The chain uses TRBV7-2 and TRBJ2-7, with D possibly matching TRBD2 (6 bases). This receptor was obtained from a woman aged 40-49 years in good health. The CDR3 spells CASSPRDSRNEQYF. Here the CDR3 DNA reads TGTGCCAGCAGTCCGCGGGACTCCAGAAACGAGCAGTACTTC.